These 8 T cell receptor beta chains were sequenced from one sample in a study of T-cell memory formation after mild COVID-19. MiXCR, applied by TCRdb to the 5' RACE reads, yields one record per CDR3 protein. Found here are approximately 400,000 distinct CDR3 sequences, 18% of them singletons; the top ten hold 20% to 25%. The sequencing input was PBMCs or a T cell subset sorted from them (not recorded which). These receptors were collected from a man between 18 and 35 years old who had mild COVID-19 (a few samples of this study predate the infection). Cell type and time point are not known.

This clonotype has more than one count but fewer than ten. The V gene is TRBV9, the J gene TRBJ1-3; perhaps TRBD1 as D (6 bases). The length of the CDR3 is 15 residues. Germline V gene lookup returns CDR1 SGDLS and CDR2 YYNGEE. V lost 3 bases to trimming and J lost 4 bases, with 14 bases between them. In nucleotides, the CDR3 is TGTGCCAGCAGCGCCCGCTCCCAGGGGGGAAACACCATATATTTT. It encodes CASSARSQGGNTIYF.

V usage is TRBV6-2 or TRBV6-3 and J usage is TRBJ2-1; 8 bases are shared with TRBD2. Germline values: CDR1 MNHEY, CDR2 SVGEGT. The CDR3 is 15 residues long. Germline trimming cut 5 bases from V and 5 bases from J; bases unmatched to any gene: 8. The CDR3 coding sequence is TGTGCCAGCAGTCCCCAGGATAGCGGGGACAATGAGCAGTTCTTC. Residues: CASSPQDSGDNEQFF.

The chain links TRBV6-2 or TRBV6-3 to TRBJ2-3; 9 bases line up with TRBD1. From germline, CDR1 is MNHEY and CDR2 SVGEGT. This CDR3 is 15 amino acids long. V shed 3 bases, J shed 3 bases, and the junction held 4 bases outside the gene matches. This CDR3 is CASSYLGQGTDTQYF. Here the CDR3 DNA reads TGTGCCAGCAGTTATTTGGGACAGGGAACAGATACGCAGTATTTT.

This clonotype was seen ten or more times. This chain links TRBV5-1 with TRBJ1-2; TRBD1 matches at 7 bases. Trimming cost V 4 bases and J 8 bases; bases outside gene matches: 8. The CDR3 totals 13 residues. Germline V gene lookup returns CDR1 SGHRS and CDR2 YFSETQ. CDR3 in amino acids: CASSAQGEGGYTF. The CDR3 DNA reads TGCGCCAGCAGCGCGCAGGGGGAAGGAGGCTACACCTTC.

This clonotype was seen a few times. The chain couples TRBV4-1 to TRBJ2-3; 8 bases are a match to TRBD2. Germline values: CDR1 MGHRA, CDR2 YSYEKL. V lost 5 bases, J lost 1 base, and 8 bases stayed unmatched. The CDR3 extends over 16 amino acids. The CDR3: CASSSREGAGTDTQYF. Written as DNA, the CDR3 is TGCGCCAGCAGCTCCCGGGAGGGCGCGGGCACAGATACGCAGTATTTT.

This clonotype turned up a few times. The CDR3 loop is CASSLGGFADTQYF. DNA for the CDR3: TGTGCCAGCAGCTTAGGGGGGTTTGCAGATACGCAGTATTTT. The genes are TRBV7-2 and TRBJ2-3; D possibly uses TRBD1 or TRBD2 (5 bases each). Germline CDR1 SGHTA, CDR2 FQGNSA. The CDR3 is 14 amino acids. Trimming stripped 1 base from V and 4 bases from J, with 9 bases between. The full variable domain, completed using reference TRBV7-2 and TRBJ2-3, is GAGVSQSPSNKVTEKGKDVELRCDPISGHTALYWYRQSLGQGLEFLIYFQGNSAPDKSGLPSDRFSAERTGGSVSTLTIQRTQQEDSAVYLCASSLGGFADTQYFGPGTRLTVL.

This clonotype occurred a few times. The chain couples TRBV20-1 to TRBJ2-2; no clear D gene. The V gene's germline CDR1 is DFQATT and CDR2 SNEGSKA (reference sequence). With 3 bases removed from V and 0 bases from J, the gap between germline ends came to 8 bases. The CDR3 spans 14 residues. The DNA of the CDR3 is TGCAGTGCTAGGGACCGTACGAACACCGGGGAGCTGTTTTTT. Translation: CSARDRTNTGELFF.

This chain uses TRBV7-2 with TRBJ2-5, with D perhaps matching TRBD1 (6 bases). The CDR3 loop spans 15 amino acids. CDR1 and CDR2 from the germline V gene are SGHTA and FQGNSA. V was cut by 1 base and J by 5 bases, with 14 bases left in between. The CDR3 here is CASSLGSAGVETQYF. Here the CDR3 DNA reads TGTGCCAGCAGCTTAGGGTCGGCAGGGGTTGAGACCCAGTACTTC. The full variable domain, in which reference TRBV7-2 and TRBJ2-5 provide the parts outside the CDR3, is GAGVSQSPSNKVTEKGKDVELRCDPISGHTALYWYRQSLGQGLEFLIYFQGNSAPDKSGLPSDRFSAERTGGSVSTLTIQRTQQEDSAVYLCASSLGSAGVETQYFGPGTRLLVL.